Listed below are T cell receptor beta chains from one sample, sequenced in a study of T cell responses to AZD1222 COVID-19 vaccine. Assay used: immunoSEQ multiplex PCR; TCRdb lists only in-frame clones, some missing. This table has some 120,000 clones, 80% to 95% appearing once. The sequences come from peripheral blood, collected on day 0 of AZD1222 vaccination. The source is an adult in good health. The CDR3 runs from the conserved cysteine through the conserved F or W. The order of the fields is J gene, V gene, D gene, clone size, CDR3 protein, CDR3 DNA. D genes are given only for firm matches. Clone size is stated in some rows and not others, as once, few, many or a class when expanded.

>TRBJ2-2|TRBV11-2|NA|few
CASSDNPTGELFF
TGTGCCAGCAGCGACAACCCCACCGGGGAGCTGTTTTTT
>TRBJ2-2|TRBV19|NA|NA
CASRKPEKGELFF
TGTGCCAGTAGGAAGCCTGAAAAGGGGGAGCTGTTTTTT
>TRBJ2-3|TRBV7-7|NA|NA
CASSLDRTDTQYF
TGTGCTAGCAGCTTAGACCGAACAGATACGCAGTATTTT
>TRBJ2-1|TRBV29-1|TRBD1|few
CSVDGITGALYNEQFF
TGCAGCGTTGATGGGATTACAGGGGCACTTTACAATGAGCAGTTCTTC
>TRBJ1-2|TRBV2|TRBD1|NA
CASSPQRGQGYGYTF
TGTGCCAGCAGCCCACAGAGGGGACAGGGGTATGGCTACACCTTC
>TRBJ2-1|TRBV5-1|NA|NA
CASSLDGSGRYNEQFF
TGCGCCAGCAGCTTGGATGGTAGCGGAAGGTACAATGAGCAGTTCTTC
>TRBJ2-7|TRBV3-1/TRBV3-2|TRBD2|NA
CASRITSGSDEQYF
TGTGCCAGCAGGATCACTAGCGGGAGCGACGAGCAGTACTTC
>TRBJ2-3|TRBV9|NA|NA
CATNRISTDTQYF
TGTGCCACTAACAGGATTAGCACAGATACGCAGTATTTT
>TRBJ2-2|TRBV5-5|NA|NA
CASSLTPSGNPTGELFF
TGTGCCAGCAGCTTGACCCCTTCCGGGAACCCAACCGGGGAGCTGTTTTTT
>TRBJ1-6|TRBV7-9|NA|NA
CASSLVPGDNSPLHF
TGTGCCAGCAGCCTGGTGCCAGGGGACAATTCACCCCTCCACTTT
>TRBJ1-1|TRBV18|TRBD1|NA
CASSPRVDRGGTEAFF
TGTGCCAGCTCACCACGAGTAGACAGGGGTGGTACTGAAGCTTTCTTT
>TRBJ2-1|TRBV7-6|TRBD2|NA
CASSLAGEGMDNEQFF
TGTGCCAGCAGCTTAGCGGGGGAGGGGATGGACAATGAGCAGTTCTTC
>TRBJ2-1|TRBV27|NA|NA
CASSLRDNEQFF
TGTGCCAGCAGTTTGCGGGACAATGAGCAGTTCTTC
>TRBJ2-7|TRBV3-1/TRBV3-2|NA|few
CASSQGAYSYEQYF
TGTGCCAGCAGCCAAGGCGCTTACTCCTACGAGCAGTACTTC
>TRBJ1-5|TRBV2|NA|NA
CASSLPGENQPQHF
TGTGCCAGCAGTCTCCCGGGAGAAAATCAGCCCCAGCATTTT
>TRBJ2-3|TRBV7-9|NA|NA
CASSLADHTDTQYF
TGTGCCAGCAGCTTAGCGGATCACACAGATACGCAGTATTTT
>TRBJ2-1|TRBV30|NA|NA
CAWTLGHSYNEQFF
TGTGCCTGGACCCTGGGACACTCCTACAATGAGCAGTTCTTC
>TRBJ2-7|TRBV6-2/TRBV6-3|NA|NA
CASSSPRQSLSYEQYF
TGTGCCAGCAGTTCTCCTCGACAGAGTCTATCCTACGAGCAGTACTTC
>TRBJ2-6|TRBV11-1|NA|NA
CASSLTGTGANVLTF
TGTGCCAGCAGCCTTACAGGGACTGGGGCCAACGTCCTGACTTTC
>TRBJ1-2|TRBV29-1|TRBD1|NA
CSVEEGGWEGYTF
TGCAGCGTTGAGGAAGGGGGCTGGGAAGGCTACACCTTC
>TRBJ1-2|TRBV3-1/TRBV3-2|NA|once
CASNTEGDYGYTF
TGTGCCAGCAATACGGAGGGAGACTATGGCTACACCTTC
>TRBJ2-6|TRBV6-1|TRBD2|NA
CASSVRLAGGAGANVLTF
TGTGCCAGCAGTGTACGACTAGCGGGAGGAGCTGGGGCCAACGTCCTGACTTTC
>TRBJ1-3|TRBV27|NA|NA
CASKPHGGNTIYF
TGTGCCAGCAAACCCCATGGAGGAAACACCATATATTTT
>TRBJ1-1|TRBV6-2/TRBV6-3|NA|NA
CASSYSVLWAAGEAFF
TGTGCCAGCAGTTACTCAGTTCTGTGGGCCGCGGGTGAAGCTTTCTTT
>TRBJ1-2|TRBV27|NA|NA
CASSPNRFTNYGYTF
TGTGCCAGCAGTCCCAACAGGTTCACTAACTATGGCTACACCTTC
>TRBJ1-2|TRBV6-5|TRBD1|NA
CASSYSKQGDYGYTF
TGTGCCAGCAGTTACTCGAAACAGGGGGACTATGGCTACACCTTC
>TRBJ1-2|TRBV6-6|TRBD1|NA
CASSHDRGREFLWGYTF
TGTGCCAGCAGTCACGACAGGGGGCGCGAGTTCCTATGGGGCTACACCTTC
>TRBJ2-1|TRBV7-2|NA|NA
CASSTSLVGYNEQFF
TGTGCCAGCAGCACTAGTCTGGTGGGTTACAATGAGCAGTTCTTC
>TRBJ2-1|TRBV28|NA|NA
CASSLITTTREQFF
TGTGCCAGCAGTTTAATTACGACTACGCGTGAGCAGTTCTTC
>TRBJ1-1|TRBV29-1|TRBD1|NA
CSVKQAGTGYTEAFF
TGCAGCGTAAAACAAGCCGGGACAGGGTACACTGAAGCTTTCTTT
>TRBJ2-6|TRBV11-3|NA|NA
CASSLDSGANVLTF
TGTGCCAGCAGCTTGGACTCTGGGGCCAACGTCCTGACTTTC
>TRBJ2-5|TRBV7-9|NA|NA
CASSLETQYF
TGTGCCAGCAGCCTCGAGACCCAGTACTTC
>TRBJ2-2|TRBV19|NA|NA
CASSIAAGLNTGELFF
TGTGCCAGTAGTATAGCCGCGGGATTGAACACCGGGGAGCTGTTTTTT
>TRBJ2-1|TRBV15|NA|once
CATSGIPHNEQFF
TGTGCCACCAGCGGGATCCCCCACAATGAGCAGTTCTTC
>TRBJ2-1|TRBV7-9|TRBD2|NA
CASSLVASGFYNEQFF
TGTGCCAGCAGCTTAGTGGCTAGCGGGTTTTACAATGAGCAGTTCTTC
>TRBJ2-3|TRBV9|NA|NA
CASSVGTGLNTDTQYF
TGTGCCAGCAGCGTAGGAACGGGACTCAACACAGATACGCAGTATTTT
>TRBJ1-6|TRBV30|NA|NA
CASLTGTEDSPLHF
TGTGCCTCGCTAACAGGGACGGAGGATTCACCCCTCCACTTT
>TRBJ1-2|TRBV6-6|NA|NA
CASSYQAVAYGYTF
TGTGCCAGCAGTTACCAAGCGGTAGCCTATGGCTACACCTTC
>TRBJ1-2|TRBV14|TRBD1|NA
CASSGRDSAYGYTF
TGTGCCAGCAGCGGCCGGGACAGTGCCTATGGCTACACCTTC
>TRBJ1-1|TRBV7-8|NA|NA
CASSPPVGLGTEAFF
TGTGCCAGCAGCCCACCCGTGGGGCTGGGGACTGAAGCTTTCTTT
>TRBJ1-1|TRBV2|TRBD1|NA
CASTGTAKNTEAFF
TGTGCCAGCACTGGGACAGCTAAGAACACTGAAGCTTTCTTT
>TRBJ1-4|TRBV5-8|NA|NA
CASSLAVLGSEEKLFF
TGTGCCAGCAGCTTGGCCGTGCTGGGGTCGGAGGAAAAACTGTTTTTT
>TRBJ1-5|TRBV14|NA|NA
CASSHPRANRDQPQHF
TGTGCCAGCAGCCACCCCAGGGCCAACAGAGATCAGCCCCAGCATTTT
>TRBJ2-5|TRBV7-9|TRBD2|NA
CASSLWSGGQETQYF
TGTGCCAGCAGCTTATGGTCGGGAGGACAAGAGACCCAGTACTTC
>TRBJ1-1|TRBV27|TRBD1|NA
CASRNRGPNTEAFF
TGTGCCAGCAGGAACAGGGGCCCTAACACTGAAGCTTTCTTT